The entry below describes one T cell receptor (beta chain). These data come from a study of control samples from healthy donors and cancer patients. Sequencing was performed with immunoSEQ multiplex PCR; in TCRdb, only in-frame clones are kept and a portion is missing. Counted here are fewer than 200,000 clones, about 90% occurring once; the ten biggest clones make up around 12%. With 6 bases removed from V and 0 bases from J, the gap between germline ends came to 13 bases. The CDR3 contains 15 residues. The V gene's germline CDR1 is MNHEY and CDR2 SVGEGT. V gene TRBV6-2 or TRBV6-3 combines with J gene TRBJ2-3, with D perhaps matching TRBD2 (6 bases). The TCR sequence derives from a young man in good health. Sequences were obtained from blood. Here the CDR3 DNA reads TGTGCCAGCAGCCCGCGGGGTGCTAGCACAGATACGCAGTATTTT. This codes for CASSPRGASTDTQYF.